The clone carrying this TCR beta chain has at least ten counts. Its antigen is not known. TCRdb re-called the 5' RACE reads with MiXCR, one entry per CDR3 protein. The table records around 500,000 distinct CDR3 sequences, roughly 20% of them present only once. This entry comes from a study of T-cell memory formation after mild COVID-19. Study-wide results and caveats: Among clones contracting day 15 to 85, CD4/CD8 was balanced, whereas later expanders leaned CD4+.

The length of the CDR3 is 15 residues. CDR1 is SGHNT, CDR2 YENEEA, per germline. The V segment lost 5 bases and the J segment 2 bases; nucleotides outside the gene matches: 8. The V and J genes are TRBV11-3 and TRBJ2-7; 8 nucleotides agree with TRBD1. The clonotype comes from an adult woman who had mild COVID-19 (a few samples of this study predate the infection). Cell type and time point are not known. The source material was PBMCs or a T cell subset sorted from them (not recorded which). The CDR3 DNA sequence: TGTGCCAGCAGCGGACAGGGTCCGAGGACCTACGAGCAGTACTTC. Its translation is CASSGQGPRTYEQYF. Full variable domain (outside the CDR3, taken from reference TRBV11-3 and TRBJ2-7): EAGVVQSPRYKIIEKKQPVAFWCNPISGHNTLYWYLQNLGQGPELLIRYENEEAVDDSQLPKDRFSAERLKGVDSTLKIQPAELGDSAVYLCASSGQGPRTYEQYFGPGTRLTVT.